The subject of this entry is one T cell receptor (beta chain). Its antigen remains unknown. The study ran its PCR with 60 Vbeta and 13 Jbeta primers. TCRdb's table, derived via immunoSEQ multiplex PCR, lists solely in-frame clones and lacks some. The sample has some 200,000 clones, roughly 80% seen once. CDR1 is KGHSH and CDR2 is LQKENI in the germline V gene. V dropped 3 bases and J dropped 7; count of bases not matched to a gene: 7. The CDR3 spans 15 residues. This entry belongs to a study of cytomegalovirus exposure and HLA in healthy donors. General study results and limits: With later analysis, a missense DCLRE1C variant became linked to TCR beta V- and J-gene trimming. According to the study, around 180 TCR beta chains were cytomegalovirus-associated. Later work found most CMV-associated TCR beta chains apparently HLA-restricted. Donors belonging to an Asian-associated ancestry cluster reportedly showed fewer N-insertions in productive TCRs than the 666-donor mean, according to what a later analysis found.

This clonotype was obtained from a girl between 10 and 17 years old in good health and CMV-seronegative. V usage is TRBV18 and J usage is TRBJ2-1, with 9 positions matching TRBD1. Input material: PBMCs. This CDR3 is CASSPRTGDSNEQFF. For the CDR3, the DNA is TGTGCCAGCTCACCTAGGACAGGGGATTCGAATGAGCAGTTCTTC.